This T cell receptor (beta chain) was identified in a study of beta chain features in type 1 diabetes. Study as a whole: Regarding age, gender and cell yields, patients proved similar to healthy donors.

The CDR3 covers 12 residues. J lost 9 bases, V lost 5 bases, and 4 bases had no gene match. Germline V gene data show CDR1 as SGHNT and CDR2 as YENEEA. Concerning this clone: The antigen remains undetermined.

Regarding the study as a whole: Within the patient group, naive, central memory and Treg TCRB repertoires appeared more similar to each other than within healthy donors.

The isolated RNA, all of it, was reverse transcribed, so expressed TCRB transcripts were what got sequenced. Only in-frame clones appear in the TCRdb table, and some are missing; sequencing was by immunoSEQ multiplex PCR. This sample has hundreds of thousands of clones, with 68% found just once. The chain combines TRBV11-3 with TRBJ2-1; 7 bases match TRBD1. The TCR was taken from a man aged 25-45 years in good health. The sample taken for sequencing was naive CD4+ T cells from blood. The CDR3 DNA reads as TGTGCCAGCAGCGACGGGACAGTTGAGCAGTTCTTC. It translates to CASSDGTVEQFF.